The rows below give T cell receptor beta chains drawn from one sample of a study of blood T cell repertoires in COVID-19. Libraries were prepared by immunoSEQ multiplex PCR; TCRdb keeps only in-frame clonotypes and omits some of them. The sample records 160,000 or so clones, about 85% being singletons. Sequenced input: peripheral blood. These receptors were taken from a woman in her 70s with acute or convalescent COVID-19. Both conserved end residues are part of each CDR3. Fields, in order: J gene, clone size, CDR3 length, D gene, V gene, CDR3 protein, CDR3 DNA. A D gene is named only where the DNA matches it firmly. Size is omitted from some rows. Given values are once, few, many or a class for expanded clones.

J gene: TRBJ2-2
clone size: -
CDR3 length: 16
D gene: TRBD1
V gene: TRBV7-7
CDR3 protein: CASSGWTGGVTGELFF
CDR3 DNA: TGTGCTAGCAGCGGTTGGACAGGGGGCGTCACCGGGGAGCTGTTTTTT

J gene: TRBJ1-1
clone size: -
CDR3 length: 15
D gene: -
V gene: TRBV16
CDR3 protein: CASSQSKQGHTEAFF
CDR3 DNA: TGTGCCAGCAGCCAATCGAAACAGGGACACACTGAAGCTTTCTTT

J gene: TRBJ1-2
clone size: once
CDR3 length: 12
D gene: -
V gene: TRBV24-1
CDR3 protein: CATSGGGHGYTF
CDR3 DNA: TGTGCCACCAGTGGGGGCGGACATGGCTACACCTTC

J gene: TRBJ2-3
clone size: -
CDR3 length: 14
D gene: -
V gene: TRBV5-1
CDR3 protein: CASRGGTYTDTQYF
CDR3 DNA: TGCGCCAGCAGAGGAGGAACCTACACAGATACGCAGTATTTT

J gene: TRBJ1-6
clone size: -
CDR3 length: 15
D gene: TRBD1
V gene: TRBV7-2
CDR3 protein: CASSEHGTVDSPLHF
CDR3 DNA: TGTGCCAGCAGCGAACATGGGACAGTAGATTCACCCCTCCACTTT

J gene: TRBJ2-3
clone size: -
CDR3 length: 15
D gene: -
V gene: TRBV18
CDR3 protein: CASSPGHVGTDTQYF
CDR3 DNA: TGTGCCAGCTCACCAGGACATGTTGGCACAGATACGCAGTATTTT

J gene: TRBJ1-2
clone size: -
CDR3 length: 14
D gene: TRBD1
V gene: TRBV19
CDR3 protein: CASSIATGAYGYTF
CDR3 DNA: TGTGCCAGTAGTATCGCCACAGGGGCCTATGGCTACACCTTC

J gene: TRBJ2-5
clone size: -
CDR3 length: 15
D gene: -
V gene: TRBV27
CDR3 protein: CASSSGGLPLGTQYF
CDR3 DNA: TGTGCCAGCAGTTCAGGGGGACTTCCCCTAGGGACCCAGTACTTC

J gene: TRBJ1-5
clone size: -
CDR3 length: 13
D gene: -
V gene: TRBV19
CDR3 protein: CASSPRSDQPQHF
CDR3 DNA: TGTGCCAGTAGTCCAAGGAGCGATCAGCCCCAGCATTTT

J gene: TRBJ1-4
clone size: -
CDR3 length: 13
D gene: TRBD1
V gene: TRBV2
CDR3 protein: CASTGQANEKLFF
CDR3 DNA: TGTGCCAGCACAGGACAGGCTAATGAAAAACTGTTTTTT

J gene: TRBJ1-2
clone size: -
CDR3 length: 16
D gene: TRBD1
V gene: TRBV4-2
CDR3 protein: CASSQEPGQGGYGYTF
CDR3 DNA: TGTGCCAGCAGCCAAGAACCGGGACAGGGCGGCTATGGCTACACCTTC

J gene: TRBJ2-2
clone size: -
CDR3 length: 17
D gene: TRBD1
V gene: TRBV15
CDR3 protein: CATSRDRGTGQAGELFF
CDR3 DNA: TGTGCCACCAGCAGAGATCGGGGGACAGGGCAAGCCGGGGAGCTGTTTTTT

J gene: TRBJ2-3
clone size: -
CDR3 length: 16
D gene: TRBD2
V gene: TRBV28
CDR3 protein: CASSLASGGRADTQYF
CDR3 DNA: TGTGCCAGCAGTTTGGCTAGCGGGGGGCGGGCAGATACGCAGTATTTT

J gene: TRBJ1-1
clone size: -
CDR3 length: 13
D gene: TRBD1
V gene: TRBV30
CDR3 protein: CAWDRGMNTEAFF
CDR3 DNA: TGTGCCTGGGACAGGGGGATGAACACTGAAGCTTTCTTT